A single sample is the source of the 23 T cell receptor beta chains below, sequenced in a study of shared clonotypes between healthy human individuals. Sequenced by immunoSEQ multiplex PCR; TCRdb stores in-frame clones only, minus some. The top ten clones hold 24% of a sample with more than 600,000 clones, around 90% of them seen once. Selected positively for CCR7 and CD45RO-negative, naive CD8 cells excluded terminally differentiated effector memory CD45RA+ cells. The sequencing input was naive CD8+ T cells sorted from blood. The receptors here all came from a man younger than 45 in good health.

The chain recombines TRBV7-9 with TRBJ2-1; D may be TRBD1 (5 bases). CDR1 is SEHNR and CDR2 is FQNEAQ in the germline V gene (reference sequence). V was pared by 3 bases and J by 0 bases, with 9 bases between. The CDR3 is made up of 15 amino acids. CDR3 residues: CASSLTVGSYNEQFF. DNA of the CDR3: TGTGCCAGCAGCTTGACAGTCGGCTCCTACAATGAGCAGTTCTTC.

Details on this clone: At one end, the junction sequence differs from germline, possibly due to a read error. The chain carries TRBV19 and TRBJ2-5, with TRBD1 matching over 10 bases. Germline CDR1 and CDR2: LNHDA and SQIVND (reference sequence). This CDR3 region has 14 residues. CDR3 bases: TGTGCCAGTAGTATAGGTGGGGCGGGGACAGGGGATAACTTC. This codes for CASSIGGAGTGDNF.

The rearrangement joins TRBV21-1 to TRBJ2-7; TRBD1, the table's D call, was not compared with the DNA. TRBV21-1 is recorded as a pseudogene. This CDR3 comprises 16 residues. Written as DNA, the CDR3 is TGTGCCAGCAGCAAATGGATCTACAGGGGGGGGCACGAGCAGTACTTC. Its protein product is CASSKWIYRGGHEQYF.

V and J are TRBV18 and TRBJ2-1; no clear D. There are 13 residues in the CDR3. The V end was cut by 2 bases, the J end by 8 bases, with 10 bases between. The germline CDR1 and CDR2 sequences are KGHSH and LQKENI. CDR3: CASSPRQVHEQFF. The CDR3 bases are TGTGCCAGCTCACCAAGGCAGGTCCATGAGCAGTTCTTC.

The chain combines TRBV5-5 with TRBJ2-7, with D possibly being TRBD1 (6 bases). This CDR3 contains 16 residues. V was shortened by 4 bases and J by 2 bases, with 19 bases between the two germline ends. CDR1 and CDR2 from the germline V gene are SGHKS and YYEKEE (reference sequence). The CDR3 DNA follows: TGTGCCAGCAGCCCAACCGATACAGGGAGCGCCTACGAGCAGTACTTC. This encodes CASSPTDTGSAYEQYF.

This chain uses TRBV29-1 with TRBJ2-7; no firm D call. The germline V gene has CDR1 SQVTM and CDR2 ANQGSEA. The CDR3 loop spans 13 amino acids. Between the trimmed V and J ends, which lost 5 bases and 2 bases, there was a span of 13 bases. CDR3 loop: CSVLQPITYEQYF. CDR3 DNA: TGCAGCGTTCTCCAGCCTATAACCTACGAGCAGTACTTC.

V is TRBV7-9 and J is TRBJ2-7; TRBD2 matches 9 bases. The CDR3 is 15 residues long. Losses at the gene ends were 5 bases for V and 5 bases for J; bases not matched to a gene: 10. The V gene's germline CDR1 is SEHNR and CDR2 FQNEAQ (reference sequence). CDR3: CASSGSGSGLNEQYF. DNA of the CDR3: TGTGCCAGCAGCGGTAGCGGGAGCGGATTAAACGAGCAGTACTTC. Supplemented by reference TRBV7-9 and TRBJ2-7, the full variable domain reads DTGVSQNPRHKITKRGQNVTFRCDPISEHNRLYWYRQTLGQGPEFLTYFQNEAQLEKSRLLSDRFSAERPKGSFSTLEIQRTEQGDSAMYLCASSGSGSGLNEQYFGPGTRLTVT.

The chain employs TRBV15 and TRBJ1-2; D is unclear. The CDR3 is 15 amino acids. CDR1 LNHNV and CDR2 YYDKDF come from the germline V gene (reference sequence). Trimming removed 5 bases from V and 4 bases from J, with 17 bases in between. The CDR3 sequence is CATSSYPRSGYGYTF. The CDR3 coding sequence is TGTGCCACCAGCTCCTATCCCCGGAGCGGCTATGGCTACACCTTC.

The count of this clone is one. The chain links TRBV6-1 to TRBJ2-7; a possible D gene is TRBD2 (5 bases). The CDR3 extends over 14 amino acids. Trimming stripped 2 bases from V and 5 bases from J, with 13 bases between. Per the germline V gene, CDR1 is MNHNS and CDR2 is SASEGT. The CDR3 DNA follows: TGTGCCAGCAGTGAACTGAGGGCCGCGGACGAGCAGTACTTC. As protein: CASSELRAADEQYF.

This rearrangement joins TRBV27 to TRBJ1-5; D gene ambiguous. The CDR3 length is 14 residues. V lost 5 bases, J lost 2 bases, and 10 bases lay in between. Germline lookup yields CDR1 MNHEY and CDR2 SMNVEV (reference sequence). CDR3 sequence: CASSGGNGNQPQHF. The CDR3 nucleotides read TGTGCCAGCAGTGGTGGTAATGGCAATCAGCCCCAGCATTTT.

This clone was seen a single time. V usage is TRBV6-1 and J usage is TRBJ2-1; 10 nucleotides align to TRBD1. Germline V CDR1 and CDR2: MNHNS, SASEGT. This CDR3 comprises 16 residues. Trimming took 2 bases from V and 4 from J; bases not matched to a gene: 5. The CDR3 nucleotides read TGTGCCAGCAGTGAACCCGGACAGGGGGGTTACAATGAGCAGTTCTTC. This sequence encodes CASSEPGQGGYNEQFF.

V and J are TRBV4-2 and TRBJ2-1; 9 bases line up with TRBD2. Germline V gene lookup returns CDR1 LGHNA and CDR2 YNFKEQ. Unmatched junction bases numbered 10, after V lost 3 bases and J lost 4 bases. The CDR3 is 17 amino acids. CDR3 amino acids: CASSQLIGGRDYNEQFF. The CDR3 nucleotides are TGTGCCAGCAGCCAGCTAATAGGCGGGAGGGATTACAATGAGCAGTTCTTC.

The chain has TRBV7-9 and TRBJ2-3; TRBD2 matches 8 bases. V lost 4 bases to trimming and J lost 0 bases; unmatched junction nucleotides: 6. The CDR3 is made up of 16 amino acids. CDR1 and CDR2 from the germline V gene are SEHNR and FQNEAQ (reference sequence). CDR3 coding DNA: TGTGCCAGCAGCTCGGCTAGCGGGTATAGCACAGATACGCAGTATTTT. It translates to CASSSASGYSTDTQYF. The full variable domain, in which reference TRBV7-9 and TRBJ2-3 provide the parts outside the CDR3, is DTGVSQNPRHKITKRGQNVTFRCDPISEHNRLYWYRQTLGQGPEFLTYFQNEAQLEKSRLLSDRFSAERPKGSFSTLEIQRTEQGDSAMYLCASSSASGYSTDTQYFGPGTRLTVL.

The V and J genes are TRBV28 and TRBJ2-7; D gene ambiguous. Trimming stripped 3 bases from V and 6 bases from J, with 9 bases between. The CDR3 spans 12 residues. Germline-derived CDR1 and CDR2 are MDHEN and SYDVKM. CDR3 bases: TGTGCCAGCAGTTTTGACGGTTCCGAGCAGTACTTC. Encoded protein: CASSFDGSEQYF.

This clone occurred once. The gene calls are TRBV7-9 and TRBJ2-3; TRBD2 matches at 9 bases. The length of the CDR3 is 18 residues. The germline V gene encodes CDR1 SEHNR and CDR2 FQNEAQ (reference sequence). With V trimmed by 1 base and J by 2 bases, 10 bases remained unmatched. The CDR3 DNA is TGTGCCAGCAGCTTAGTTGCGGGAGGGCCGTTTTACACAGATACGCAGTATTTT. Its protein is CASSLVAGGPFYTDTQYF. The full variable domain, its missing parts supplied by reference TRBV7-9 and TRBJ2-3, is DTGVSQNPRHKITKRGQNVTFRCDPISEHNRLYWYRQTLGQGPEFLTYFQNEAQLEKSRLLSDRFSAERPKGSFSTLEIQRTEQGDSAMYLCASSLVAGGPFYTDTQYFGPGTRLTVL.

As for this clone: This sample also contains other DNA sequences that code for the same CDR3. The rearrangement links TRBV6-5 to TRBJ2-1; D call uncertain. The germline gives CDR1 MNHEY, CDR2 SVGAGI. V dropped 2 bases and J dropped 4 bases, with 6 bases sitting between them. This CDR3 contains 13 residues. CDR3: CASSYTAYNEQFF. The CDR3 DNA follows: TGTGCCAGCAGTTACACGGCTTACAATGAGCAGTTCTTC.

The chain uses TRBV7-3 and TRBJ2-5; no firm D call. V lost 2 bases and J 3 bases, leaving 7 bases between the germline ends. The CDR3 is made up of 13 amino acids. Germline V gene sequence: CDR1 SGHTA, CDR2 FQGTGA. The CDR3 is CASSLVPEETQYF. CDR3 DNA: TGTGCCAGCAGCTTAGTACCGGAAGAGACCCAGTACTTC.

The chain recombines TRBV9 with TRBJ2-7, with TRBD2 matching over 9 bases. The ends lost 0 bases at V and 1 base at J; junction bases unmatched: 2. Germline-derived CDR1 and CDR2 are SGDLS and YYNGEE. This CDR3 is 15 amino acids long. The CDR3 is CASSVGREGSYEQYF. The CDR3 bases are TGTGCCAGCAGCGTAGGGCGGGAGGGGTCCTACGAGCAGTACTTC.

The chain links TRBV25-1 to TRBJ2-1; TRBD2 aligns across 10 bases. The CDR3 has 14 residues. The junction had 8 bases not matched to a gene; V was cut back by 8 bases and J by 7 bases. CDR1 and CDR2 from the germline V gene are MGHDK and SYGVNS. The DNA of the CDR3 is TGTGCCAGCGGAGGACTAGCGGTAGATAATGAGCAGTTCTTC. This sequence encodes CASGGLAVDNEQFF.

The chain has TRBV6-1 and TRBJ2-7, with D uncertain. The V gene lost 6 bases and the J gene lost 7 bases, with 13 bases spanning the gap. CDR3 length: 12 amino acids. In germline, CDR1 is MNHNS, CDR2 SASEGT. The chain's CDR3 is CASRLGMSEQYF. The CDR3 nucleotides read TGTGCCAGCAGACTTGGGATGAGTGAGCAGTACTTC.

The chain recombines TRBV7-6 with TRBJ2-1; either TRBD1 or TRBD2 may fit D (5 bases each). Germline CDR1 reads SGHVS; CDR2 reads FNYEAQ. V was trimmed by 5 bases and J by 3 bases, leaving 8 bases between them. The CDR3 is 13 residues long. CDR3 residues: CASSRGGYNEQFF. The CDR3 coding sequence is TGTGCCAGCAGCCGTGGGGGCTACAATGAGCAGTTCTTC.

The J gene is TRBJ2-1, the V gene TRBV10-2; weak D call: TRBD1 (6 bases). The CDR3 sequence is 16 residues long. Per germline, CDR1 WSHSY and CDR2 SAAADI. V was pared by 2 bases and J by 0 bases, with 11 bases between. CDR3 sequence reads: CASSEGQLSSYNEQFF. CDR3 in DNA: TGCGCCAGCAGTGAGGGACAGCTGAGCTCCTACAATGAGCAGTTCTTC.

CDR3 loop: CASSFWPRGTKEKLFF. CDR3 in DNA: TGTGCCAGCAGCTTCTGGCCGAGGGGGACCAAGGAAAAACTGTTTTTT. The genes are TRBV11-2 and TRBJ1-4; weak D call: TRBD1 (6 bases). With 3 bases removed from V and 8 bases from J, the gap between germline ends came to 19 bases. CDR1 SGHAT and CDR2 FQNNGV come from the germline V gene. The CDR3 totals 16 residues. The full variable domain, its missing parts supplied by reference TRBV11-2 and TRBJ1-4, is EAGVAQSPRYKIIEKRQSVAFWCNPISGHATLYWYQQILGQGPKLLIQFQNNGVVDDSQLPKDRFSAERLKGVDSTLKIQPAKLEDSAVYLCASSFWPRGTKEKLFFGSGTQLSVL.